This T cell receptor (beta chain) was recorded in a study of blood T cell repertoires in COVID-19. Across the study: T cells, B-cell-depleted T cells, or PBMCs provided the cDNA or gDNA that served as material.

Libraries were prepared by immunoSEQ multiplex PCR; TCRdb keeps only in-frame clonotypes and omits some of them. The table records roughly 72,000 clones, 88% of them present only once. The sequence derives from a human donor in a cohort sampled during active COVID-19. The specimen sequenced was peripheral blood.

CDR3 sequence (DNA): TGTGCCAGCAGCGCAGATTCAGGGGGCGCATCTGGAAACACCATATATTTT. It is translated as CASSADSGGASGNTIYF. The gene calls are TRBV9 and TRBJ1-3; 8 bases line up with TRBD1. This CDR3 spans 17 amino acids. Trimming removed 3 bases from V and 1 base from J; junction bases left unmatched: 9. From germline, CDR1 is SGDLS and CDR2 YYNGEE. The whole variable domain, filled in from reference TRBV9 and TRBJ1-3, reads DSGVTQTPKHLITATGQRVTLRCSPRSGDLSVYWYQQSLDQGLQFLIQYYNGEERAKGNILERFSAQQFPDLHSELNLSSLELGDSALYFCASSADSGGASGNTIYFGEGSWLTVV.